This entry lists 17 T cell receptor beta chains sequenced from one sample in a study of blood T cells in healthy people across ages. Using a J-beta primer mix together with a sample-barcoded 5' primer, a second PCR was run for about 7 to 12 cycles. TCRdb re-derived calls from the 5' RACE reads in MiXCR, one entry per CDR3 protein. The table has fewer than 900,000 distinct CDR3 sequences, under 40% seen once. Source material: blood. All receptors come from a man aged 18 to 30 in good health.

V and J are TRBV2 and TRBJ2-7, with 9 bases fitting TRBD1. J gave up 7 bases and V 7 bases, and 11 bases lay outside the gene matches. Germline V lookup: CDR1 SNHLY, CDR2 FYNNEI. The CDR3 is made up of 14 amino acids. The CDR3 nucleotides are TGTGCCAGCACCGGACAGGGGCGGATGAGTGAGCAGTACTTC. It yields the protein CASTGQGRMSEQYF.

V gene TRBV25-1 combines with J gene TRBJ2-3; the match to TRBD2 covers 12 bases. The CDR3 is made up of 15 amino acids. After removal of 10 bases from V and 2 bases from J, the junction contained 7 bases not matched to a gene. Germline V gene data show CDR1 as MGHDK and CDR2 as SYGVNS. CDR3: CATRTSGAYTDTQYF. In DNA, the CDR3 is TGTGCCACCAGGACTAGCGGGGCCTACACAGATACGCAGTATTTT.

The chain uses TRBV18 and TRBJ1-1, with D tentatively TRBD1 (5 bases). The germline CDR1 and CDR2 sequences are KGHSH and LQKENI. V lost 2 bases, J lost 0 bases, and 10 bases lay in between. The CDR3 length is 15 residues. CDR3 residues: CASSPAADMNTEAFF. CDR3 nucleotides: TGTGCCAGCTCACCAGCGGCGGACATGAACACTGAAGCTTTCTTT.

This clonotype was detected many times. J is TRBJ2-1 and V is TRBV7-2; D gene uncertain. The V gene's germline CDR1 is SGHTA and CDR2 FQGNSA. V was pared by 1 base and J by 0 bases, with 7 bases between. The CDR3 runs 15 residues. The CDR3 sequence: CASSLDLASYNEQFF. Written as DNA, the CDR3 is TGTGCCAGCAGCTTAGATTTGGCCTCCTACAATGAGCAGTTCTTC.

The rearrangement joins TRBV7-3 to TRBJ2-2, with TRBD2 as a possible D gene (5 bases). Germline CDR1 reads SGHTA; CDR2 reads FQGTGA. V lost 2 bases to trimming and J lost 6 bases, with 7 bases between them. The CDR3 totals 13 residues. The CDR3 DNA is TGTGCCAGCAGCTTAGGACTTTCCGGGGAGCTGTTTTTT. Residues: CASSLGLSGELFF.

The table lists this clonotype with a few counts. V usage is TRBV20-1 and J usage is TRBJ2-3, with D perhaps TRBD2 (6 bases). This CDR3 has 16 residues. V gave up 4 bases and J gave up 2 bases, with 19 bases separating them. Germline assignment: CDR1 DFQATT and CDR2 SNEGSKA (reference sequence). Here the CDR3 DNA reads TGCAGTGCTACTCCGGCGGGCCGGACTATCACAGATACGCAGTATTTT. Translating it yields CSATPAGRTITDTQYF.

To note about this clonotype: One base away lies a much larger clone, so this may be a sequencing read error. The J gene is TRBJ2-4, the V gene TRBV7-9, with D perhaps TRBD2 (5 bases). There are 15 residues in the CDR3. From germline, CDR1 is SEHNR and CDR2 FQNEAQ (reference sequence). CDR3 loop: CTSSHSESAKNIQYF. The DNA of the CDR3 is TGTACCAGCAGCCATAGCGAATCGGCCAAAAACATTCAGTACTTC.

This clonotype has just one count. The CDR3 DNA sequence: TGTGCCAGCAGCCTGCACCACGCTGAAGCTTTCTTT. As protein: CASSLHHAEAFF. This sequence joins TRBV3-1 and TRBJ1-1; D gene unclear. V lost 4 bases to trimming and J lost 6 bases, with 9 bases between them. Looked up from germline, CDR1 is LGHDT and CDR2 is YNNKEL (reference sequence). The CDR3 sequence is 12 residues long.

Only one count was recorded for this clonotype. This may arise from a read error, as a much more abundant clone is one base away. CDR3 amino acids: CASSFAGSNEQYF. The CDR3 nucleotides are TGTGCCAGCAGTTTTGCAGGAAGTAATGAGCAGTACTTC. The rearrangement links TRBV12-3 or TRBV12-4 to TRBJ2-5; D is unresolved. Trimming cost V 3 bases and J 11 bases, with 16 bases left between them. The CDR3 has 13 amino acids.

This clonotype was observed a handful of times. The J gene is TRBJ1-6, the V gene TRBV20-1; D perhaps matches TRBD1 (5 bases). The CDR3 covers 16 residues. Looked up from germline, CDR1 is DFQATT and CDR2 is SNEGSKA (reference sequence). V was shortened by 1 base and J by 0 bases, with 10 bases between the two germline ends. This CDR3 reads CSARVRDSSYNSPLHF. Written as DNA, the CDR3 is TGCAGTGCTAGAGTCCGAGACAGCTCCTATAATTCACCCCTCCACTTT.

The sample holds a few counts of this clonotype. V gene TRBV4-1 combines with J gene TRBJ1-2; 9 nucleotides agree with TRBD1. CDR3 size: 15 residues. The trim removed 4 bases at V and 8 bases at J, leaving 11 bases unmatched. CDR1 MGHRA and CDR2 YSYEKL come from the germline V gene. CDR3 nucleotide sequence: TGCGCCAGCAGCCCCAGGGCACAGGGGGCCTTGGGCTACACCTTC. Translated: CASSPRAQGALGYTF.

This chain joins TRBV12-3 or TRBV12-4 and TRBJ2-1, with 8 bases identical to TRBD2. This CDR3 region has 16 residues. Trimming at V came to 6 bases and at J to 4 bases, leaving 11 bases not matched to a gene. CDR3 protein: CASRSPGRGAYNEQFF. The CDR3 coding sequence is TGTGCCAGCAGGTCGCCTGGGCGGGGGGCGTACAATGAGCAGTTCTTC.

This clonotype was seen more than once but under ten times. J is TRBJ2-4 and V is TRBV2; TRBD1 agrees at 7 bases. Germline CDR1 is SNHLY and CDR2 is FYNNEI. There are 16 residues in the CDR3. The J segment lost 2 bases and the V segment lost 6 bases, leaving 10 bases of the junction unmatched. CDR3 sequence (DNA): TGTGCCAGCAGGGGAGACAGGGAACTACCCAAAAACATTCAGTACTTC. Translating it yields CASRGDRELPKNIQYF.

This chain uses TRBV3-1 with TRBJ2-3; 7 bases line up with TRBD2. Germline V gene data show CDR1 as LGHDT and CDR2 as YNNKEL (reference sequence). The CDR3 consists of 17 residues. The V and J ends lost 4 bases and 6 bases, in that order; junction bases with no gene match: 16. CDR3 nucleotide sequence: TGTGCCAGCAGCCGGTGGCCCAGCGGGGAAGAGGAGGATACGCAGTATTTT. Translated: CASSRWPSGEEEDTQYF.

The table lists this clonotype with many counts. The chain couples TRBV10-3 to TRBJ2-1, with a possible D match to TRBD1 (6 bases). Trimming took off 3 bases at V and 9 bases at J, with 12 bases between the two ends. This CDR3 is 13 amino acids long. Germline V gene data show CDR1 as ENHRY and CDR2 as SYGVKD. The DNA for the CDR3 is TGTGCCATCAGTGAATACAGGGATGGTGAGCAGTTCTTC. Translation: CAISEYRDGEQFF.

This clonotype was found a few times. Compared with germline, one end of the junction differs, possibly owing to a read error. V is TRBV7-2 and J is TRBJ2-5, with TRBD2 matching over 9 bases. The germline V gene encodes CDR1 SGHTA and CDR2 FQGNSA. CDR3 length equals 14 residues. CDR3 bases: TGTGCCGGCAGCCCTTCGGGACTAGCAACCACCCAGTACTTC. It is translated as CAGSPSGLATTQYF.

There are many counts of this clonotype. The chain links TRBV7-2 to TRBJ1-2; weak D call: TRBD1 (5 bases). Germline lookup yields CDR1 SGHTA and CDR2 FQGNSA. V lost 2 bases to trimming and J lost 13 bases, with 14 bases between them. This CDR3 has 12 amino acids. CDR3 bases: TGTGCCAGCAGCTTAAAGCCGGGGGTGGGCACCTTC. Its translation: CASSLKPGVGTF.